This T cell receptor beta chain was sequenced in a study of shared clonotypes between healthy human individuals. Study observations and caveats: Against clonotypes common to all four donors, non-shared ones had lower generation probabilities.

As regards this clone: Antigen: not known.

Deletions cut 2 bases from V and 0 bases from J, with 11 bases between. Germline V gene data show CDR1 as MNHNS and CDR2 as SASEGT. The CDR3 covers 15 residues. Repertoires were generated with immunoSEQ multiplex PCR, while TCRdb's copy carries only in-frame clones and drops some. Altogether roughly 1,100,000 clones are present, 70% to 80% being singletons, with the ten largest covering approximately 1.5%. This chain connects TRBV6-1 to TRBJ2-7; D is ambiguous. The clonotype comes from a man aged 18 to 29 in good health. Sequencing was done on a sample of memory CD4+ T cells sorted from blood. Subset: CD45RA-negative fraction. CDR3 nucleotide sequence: TGTGCCAGCAGTGAATCAGCCCCAAGCTCCTACGAGCAGTACTTC. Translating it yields CASSESAPSSYEQYF.